This TCR beta chain was retrieved from a study of T-cell memory formation after mild COVID-19. Findings and limits, study-wide: Later expanders leaned toward CD4+, whereas clones contracting from day 15 to 85 were balanced CD4/CD8. Some SARS-CoV-2-responding clones were already detected in memory before infection.

Trimming shortened V by 4 bases and J by 5 bases, and 16 bases separated the two germline ends. In germline, CDR1 is SGHRS, CDR2 YFSETQ. CDR3 length: 15 amino acids. TCRdb fed the 5' RACE reads into MiXCR, producing one record per CDR3 protein. The sample consists of approximately 210,000 distinct CDR3 sequences, roughly 30% of them appearing once. As to this clonotype: Its cognate antigen is unknown.

The specimen was PBMCs or a T cell subset sorted from them (not recorded which). This chain links TRBV5-1 with TRBJ2-1; TRBD2 might be the D (5 bases). This TCR came from an adult woman who had mild COVID-19 (a few samples of this study predate the infection). Cell type and time point are not known. CDR3 nucleotides: TGCGCCAGCAGCCCCGGGCACGGAGGCAACAATGAGCAGTTCTTC. Its translation is CASSPGHGGNNEQFF.